This TCR beta chain comes out of a study of T cells after yellow fever vaccination. A universal primer site and UMIs were added as TCR cDNA was made by 5'RACE template switching. Each CDR3 protein gets one entry after TCRdb re-called the 5' RACE reads with MiXCR. The data contain 500,000 to 650,000 distinct CDR3 sequences, roughly 17% of them seen just once; the ten biggest clones take up 17%. Germline lookup yields CDR1 SNHLY and CDR2 FYNNEI. The CDR3 is made up of 17 amino acids. Between the trimmed V and J ends, which lost 8 bases and 0 bases, there was a span of 20 bases. This clonotype showed up just a few times.

The sequence derives from a young man who received the YFV17D yellow fever vaccine. Material: PBMCs, obtained less than 6 days after the first yellow fever vaccination. This rearrangement joins TRBV2 to TRBJ2-1; maybe TRBD1 (5 bases). CDR3 in amino acids: CASGAWGFAYSYNEQFF. The CDR3 DNA reads as TGTGCCAGCGGGGCGTGGGGTTTTGCATACTCCTACAATGAGCAGTTCTTC.